Listed below are T cell receptor beta chains from one sample, sequenced in a study of blood T cell repertoires in COVID-19. The repertoire was sequenced with immunoSEQ multiplex PCR; TCRdb's copy has only in-frame clones and lacks some. The sample carries approximately 80,000 clones, around four fifths recorded once. The sequenced sample consisted of peripheral blood. The origin of the receptors is a human donor in a cohort sampled during active COVID-19. CDR3s include the opening cysteine and the closing phenylalanine or tryptophan. Each record gives: clone size, D gene, V gene, J gene, CDR3 protein, CDR3 DNA. A D gene is named only where the DNA matches it firmly. Only part of the rows carry a size: once, few, many, or a class if the clone is expanded.

-,-,TRBV6-2/TRBV6-3,TRBJ2-7,CASSPDSWDEQYF,TGTGCCAGCAGTCCGGACAGCTGGGACGAGCAGTACTTC
-,-,TRBV29-1,TRBJ2-7,CSVEREATYEQYF,TGCAGCGTTGAACGAGAAGCCACCTACGAGCAGTACTTC
-,-,TRBV6-5,TRBJ2-6,CASSRTGLGANVLTF,TGTGCCAGCAGCCGCACAGGGTTAGGGGCCAACGTCCTGACTTTC
-,-,TRBV5-6,TRBJ1-5,CASSLAGGYQPQHF,TGTGCCAGCAGCTTGGCCGGAGGTTATCAGCCCCAGCATTTT
-,-,TRBV6-5,TRBJ1-3,CASSYSEGRPGNTIYF,TGTGCCAGCAGTTACAGCGAAGGGAGACCTGGAAACACCATATATTTT
-,TRBD2,TRBV30,TRBJ2-7,CAWSVGLVVAEQYF,TGTGCCTGGAGTGTGGGACTAGTCGTTGCCGAGCAGTACTTC
few,TRBD2,TRBV5-1,TRBJ2-7,CASSLDPGLAPEQYF,TGCGCCAGCAGCTTGGATCCGGGACTAGCCCCCGAGCAGTACTTC
-,-,TRBV30,TRBJ1-1,CAWSVRTQAFF,TGTGCCTGGAGTGTAAGGACACAAGCTTTCTTT
-,TRBD1,TRBV7-2,TRBJ2-2,CASSLGEGTVYTGELFF,TGTGCCAGCAGCTTAGGGGAAGGGACAGTTTACACCGGGGAGCTGTTTTTT
-,TRBD1,TRBV7-6,TRBJ1-2,CASSLAGDSLYGYTF,TGTGCCAGCAGCTTAGCTGGGGACAGCCTCTATGGCTACACCTTC
few,-,TRBV6-5,TRBJ1-1,CASSRGMNTEAFF,TGTGCCAGCAGCAGGGGAATGAACACTGAAGCTTTCTTT
-,-,TRBV19,TRBJ1-5,CASSLGGPQHF,TGTGCCAGTAGTCTCGGGGGTCCCCAGCATTTT
-,-,TRBV2,TRBJ1-3,CALGDRVSGNTIYF,TGTGCCCTAGGGGATCGGGTCTCTGGAAACACCATATATTTT
-,TRBD1,TRBV5-4,TRBJ2-2,CASSSDRAGTGELFF,TGTGCCAGCAGCTCCGACAGGGCTGGGACCGGGGAGCTGTTTTTT
-,-,TRBV30,TRBJ1-5,CAWSVEGTTRRDQPQHF,TGTGCCTGGAGTGTAGAAGGAACTACGCGCAGAGATCAGCCCCAGCATTTT
-,-,TRBV7-9,TRBJ2-6,CASSYRDRPHSGANVLTF,TGTGCCAGCAGTTACAGGGACCGACCACATTCTGGGGCCAACGTCCTGACTTTC
few,-,TRBV16,TRBJ2-6,CASRPQGAGANVLTF,TGTGCCAGCAGACCCCAGGGTGCCGGGGCCAACGTCCTGACTTTC
-,-,TRBV7-9,TRBJ2-2,CASSTPWAANTGELFF,TGTGCCAGCAGCACTCCGTGGGCAGCTAACACCGGGGAGCTGTTTTTT
-,-,TRBV27,TRBJ2-7,CASSSRTGISYEQYF,TGTGCCAGCAGTTCTCGTACAGGGATTTCCTACGAGCAGTACTTC
few,TRBD2,TRBV6-5,TRBJ2-7,CASSYSRGGLYEQYF,TGTGCCAGCAGTTACTCTCGGGGGGGCCTCTACGAGCAGTACTTC
-,-,TRBV2,TRBJ1-4,CASNLYRATNEKLFF,TGTGCCAGCAACCTCTACAGAGCAACTAATGAAAAACTGTTTTTT
-,-,TRBV4-1,TRBJ2-1,CASSQGGLMSSYNEQFF,TGCGCCAGCAGCCAAGGGGGCCTCATGAGCTCCTACAATGAGCAGTTCTTC
-,-,TRBV30,TRBJ1-1,CAQSMNTEAFF,TGTGCCCAAAGCATGAACACTGAAGCTTTCTTT
few,-,TRBV6-1,TRBJ1-1,CASSEQGPNTEAFF,TGTGCCAGCAGTGAACAGGGCCCGAACACTGAAGCTTTCTTT
-,TRBD1,TRBV5-1,TRBJ2-6,CASRTQGASSGANVLTF,TGCGCCAGCAGGACACAGGGGGCCAGCTCTGGGGCCAACGTCCTGACTTTC
-,TRBD2,TRBV5-8,TRBJ2-1,CASSLGAGGPYEQFF,TGTGCCAGCAGCTTGGGAGCGGGGGGGCCCTATGAGCAGTTCTTC